The present entry profiles one T cell receptor beta chain with its context. The sample is drawn from a study of blood T cell repertoires in COVID-19. At the level of the study: Acute-phase and convalescent COVID-19 samples originated in the United States, Italy and Spain. The cDNA or gDNA used as material had been derived from T cells, B-cell-depleted T cells, or PBMCs.

As originally analysed: Using reference gene primer amplification, nucleated cell counts were estimated. Measured with immunoSEQ multiplex PCR; TCRdb has only the in-frame clones, and not every one. V, J and clone size derive from that table, while D and trimming were established from the DNA sequence. In the table there are some 190,000 clones, 75% to 90% of which are singletons. The CDR3 length is 11 residues. Germline CDR1 is MDHEN and CDR2 is SYDVKM. V was clipped by 5 bases and J by 8 bases, with 9 bases between them. Input material: peripheral blood. The genes are TRBV28 and TRBJ1-1; D is perhaps TRBD1 (6 bases). This TCR was sampled from a human donor with active or convalescent COVID-19. The donor label of this sample is uncertain. The CDR3 DNA sequence: TGTGCCAGCAGTGACAGGTGGGAAGCTTTCTTT. Translated: CASSDRWEAFF.